The 2 T cell receptor beta chains below come from one sample, sequenced in a study of early T cells in non-severe SARS-CoV-2 infection. From the 5' RACE reads, TCRdb called clonotypes with MiXCR, one entry per CDR3 protein. The table lists about 83,000 distinct CDR3 sequences, more than 9% of them singletons. Source: whole blood, taken at baseline. The receptor source for this set is an adult who was a healthcare worker with PCR-confirmed SARS-CoV-2 infection or an uninfected control (not recorded which).

This chain connects TRBV9 to TRBJ2-7, with D possibly matching TRBD1 (5 bases). Germline values: CDR1 SGDLS, CDR2 YYNGEE. The CDR3 runs to 16 residues. The V gene lost 0 bases and the J gene lost 6 bases, with 19 bases spanning the gap. This CDR3 reads CASSVGGGRAAVEQYF. The CDR3 coding sequence is TGTGCCAGCAGCGTAGGGGGCGGCAGGGCAGCCGTCGAGCAGTACTTC.

This clonotype was counted ten times or more. The chain couples TRBV6-5 to TRBJ2-7; D possibly corresponds to TRBD2 (6 bases). CDR1 is MNHEY and CDR2 is SVGAGI in the germline V gene. Trimming left V 0 bases short and J 1 base short, with 7 bases between. The CDR3 contains 14 residues. The CDR3 coding sequence is TGTGCCAGCAGTTACTCGGGGGGTTCCTACGAGCAGTACTTC. Amino acid sequence: CASSYSGGSYEQYF.